These 18 T cell receptor beta chains were all obtained from the same sample, sequenced in a study of cytomegalovirus exposure and HLA in healthy donors. The PCR was carried out with 60 Vbeta primers and 13 Jbeta primers. Assay used: immunoSEQ multiplex PCR; TCRdb lists only in-frame clones, some missing. The sample records over 75,000 clones, around three quarters being singletons. The sequenced sample consisted of PBMCs. These receptors all come from a male donor in good health and CMV-seropositive.

V and J are TRBV9 and TRBJ1-3; possible D gene TRBD1, 5 bases. The CDR3 covers 15 residues. Per germline, CDR1 SGDLS and CDR2 YYNGEE. Trimming stripped 0 bases from V and 4 bases from J, with 11 bases between. CDR3 sequence (DNA): TGTGCCAGCAGCGTAGAAGGAGGGGTCGGAAACACCATATATTTT. Translation gives CASSVEGGVGNTIYF.

The chain joins TRBV7-8 to TRBJ1-1; 8 positions match TRBD1. The V gene end was trimmed by 5 bases and the J gene end by 3 bases; junction bases not matched to a gene: 11. The CDR3 has 16 residues. Germline values: CDR1 SGHVS, CDR2 FQNEAQ. CDR3 amino acids: CASSLGQGIKYTEAFF. CDR3 DNA sequence: TGTGCCAGCAGCCTCGGACAGGGCATAAAGTACACTGAAGCTTTCTTT.

V usage is TRBV7-8 and J usage is TRBJ1-1; the D gene is possibly TRBD1 (5 bases). V was shortened by 5 bases and J by 0 bases, with 10 bases between the two germline ends. Germline V CDR1 and CDR2: SGHVS, FQNEAQ. The CDR3 spans 14 residues. CDR3 in amino acids: CASSRGNLNTEAFF. The CDR3 region has the DNA TGTGCCAGCAGCCGGGGGAATCTGAACACTGAAGCTTTCTTT.

The chain carries TRBV6-6 and TRBJ2-7; possibly TRBD2 for D (6 bases). The V gene lost 6 bases and the J gene lost 0 bases, with 15 bases spanning the gap. This CDR3 contains 15 residues. Germline V CDR1 and CDR2: MNHNY, SVGAGI (reference sequence). The CDR3 DNA sequence: TGTGCCAGCAGGTCGCCGGGACTGCCCTCCTACGAGCAGTACTTC. This translates into CASRSPGLPSYEQYF.

This rearrangement joins TRBV11-3 to TRBJ2-2; D gene unclear. The V gene's germline CDR1 is SGHNT and CDR2 YENEEA. V was cut by 3 bases and J by 3 bases, with 5 bases left in between. CDR3 length: 13 amino acids. For the CDR3, the DNA is TGTGCCAGCAGCTTTGACTACACCGGGGAGCTGTTTTTT. Residues: CASSFDYTGELFF.

This clone was detected a few times. This sequence joins TRBV7-9 and TRBJ2-1; D is undetermined. CDR1 is SEHNR and CDR2 is FQNEAQ in the germline V gene (reference sequence). The CDR3 spans 8 residues. The CDR3 bases are TGTGCTGCAGATGAGCAGTTCTTC. It translates to CAADEQFF. Supplemented by reference TRBV7-9 and TRBJ2-1, the full variable domain reads DTGVSQNPRHKITKRGQNVTFRCDPISEHNRLYWYRQTLGQGPEFLTYFQNEAQLEKSRLLSDRFSAERPKGSFSTLEIQRTEQGDSAMYLCAADEQFFGPGTRLTVL.

This clone was observed a few times. The rearrangement links TRBV4-3 to TRBJ1-6; D unclear. The V and J ends lost 0 bases and 4 bases respectively, with 13 bases between them. The germline CDR1 and CDR2 sequences are LGHNA and YSLEER. The CDR3 extends over 17 amino acids. The CDR3 sequence: CASSQEGALGYNSPLHF. The CDR3 region has the DNA TGCGCCAGCAGCCAAGAAGGAGCGCTCGGGTATAATTCACCCCTCCACTTT.

The chain uses TRBV18 and TRBJ2-2, with 7 bases aligning to TRBD2. From germline, CDR1 is KGHSH and CDR2 LQKENI. This CDR3 contains 16 residues. Trimming cost V 5 bases and J 6 bases; bases outside gene matches: 12. DNA of the CDR3: TGTGCCAGCTCAGCCTCCGGGACTAACTTGGCCGGGGAGCTGTTTTTT. Amino acids: CASSASGTNLAGELFF.

The J gene is TRBJ2-1, the V gene TRBV4-1, with a possible D match to TRBD2 (5 bases). This CDR3 spans 14 amino acids. Germline CDR1 reads MGHRA; CDR2 reads YSYEKL. The V end was cut by 0 bases, the J end by 5 bases, with 8 bases between. The CDR3 DNA reads TGCGCCAGCAGCCAAGAGACGACTAACAATGAGCAGTTCTTC. Translation: CASSQETTNNEQFF.

The CDR3 spells CASSFGGAEAFF. The CDR3 nucleotides read TGTGCCAGCAGCTTCGGAGGGGCTGAAGCTTTCTTT. The rearrangement joins TRBV5-4 to TRBJ1-1; maybe TRBD1 (5 bases). Germline CDR1 SGHNT, CDR2 YYREEE (reference sequence). This CDR3 has 12 residues. V shed 2 bases and J shed 6 bases, with 8 bases lying between them.

V usage is TRBV19 and J usage is TRBJ1-5; D is ambiguous. From germline, CDR1 is LNHDA and CDR2 SQIVND (reference sequence). Trimming shortened V by 1 base and J by 5 bases, and 9 bases separated the two germline ends. This CDR3 contains 14 residues. For the CDR3, the DNA is TGTGCCAGTAGTATAGTAACAGCCTATCAGCCCCAGCATTTT. This translates into CASSIVTAYQPQHF. Variable domain in full (rest from reference TRBV19 and TRBJ1-5): DGGITQSPKYLFRKEGQNVTLSCEQNLNHDAMYWYRQDPGQGLRLIYYSQIVNDFQKGDIAEGYSVSREKKESFPLTVTSAQKNPTAFYLCASSIVTAYQPQHFGDGTRLSIL.

The chain has TRBV7-9 and TRBJ1-1, with 7 bases fitting TRBD1. The CDR3 has 13 amino acids. The V segment lost 7 bases and the J segment 2 bases; nucleotides outside the gene matches: 4. Germline V CDR1 and CDR2: SEHNR, FQNEAQ (reference sequence). The CDR3 is CASTDRSNTEAFF. The CDR3 region has the DNA TGTGCCAGCACGGACAGGAGTAACACTGAAGCTTTCTTT.

A few counts support this clone. This chain joins TRBV9 and TRBJ1-1; possibly TRBD1 for D (5 bases). Trimming shortened V by 6 bases and J by 1 base, and 16 bases separated the two germline ends. The CDR3 runs to 15 residues. Per the germline V gene, CDR1 is SGDLS and CDR2 is YYNGEE. The CDR3 region has the DNA TGTGCCAGCAACGACAGACCTGAAAAGAACACTGAAGCTTTCTTT. This sequence encodes CASNDRPEKNTEAFF.

The chain employs TRBV30 and TRBJ2-2; 10 positions agree with TRBD2. Per the germline V gene, CDR1 is GTSNPN and CDR2 is SVGIG (reference sequence). The CDR3 sequence is 15 residues long. Trimming cost V 0 bases and J 5 bases; bases outside gene matches: 3. CDR3 DNA: TGTGCCTGGAGTGTGGGAGCGGGAGGGACCGGGGAGCTGTTTTTT. It is translated as CAWSVGAGGTGELFF.

This clone appeared a few times. The genes are TRBV5-1 and TRBJ1-1; 7 bases fit TRBD1. Trimming cost V 0 bases and J 2 bases; bases outside gene matches: 7. CDR1 is SGHRS, CDR2 YFSETQ, per germline. The CDR3 consists of 16 residues. The CDR3 DNA reads TGCGCCAGCAGCTTGGCGTCTACAGGGGCCAACACTGAAGCTTTCTTT. Translation: CASSLASTGANTEAFF.

The sample holds a few counts of this clone. The rearrangement uses TRBV30 and TRBJ2-5; D remains unclear. Germline-derived CDR1 and CDR2 are GTSNPN and SVGIG (reference sequence). Trimming stripped 2 bases from V and 3 bases from J, with 10 bases between. The CDR3 contains 13 residues. CDR3 sequence reads: CAWSFLGKETQYF. In DNA, the CDR3 is TGTGCCTGGAGTTTCCTGGGCAAAGAGACCCAGTACTTC.

The chain uses TRBV30 and TRBJ2-7; TRBD2 matches 9 bases. V lost 0 bases, J lost 3 bases, and 3 bases stayed unmatched. The CDR3 sequence is 14 residues long. Per germline, CDR1 GTSNPN and CDR2 SVGIG (reference sequence). CDR3 coding DNA: TGTGCCTGGAGTGTGGGTAGCGGGAGCTACGAGCAGTACTTC. As protein: CAWSVGSGSYEQYF.

This sequence joins TRBV5-1 and TRBJ2-5, with TRBD1 matching over 7 bases. The length of the CDR3 is 13 residues. The V segment lost 0 bases and the J segment 5 bases; nucleotides outside the gene matches: 1. Germline assignment: CDR1 SGHRS and CDR2 YFSETQ. CDR3 amino acids: CASSLGQGETQYF. CDR3 bases: TGCGCCAGCAGCTTGGGACAGGGTGAGACCCAGTACTTC.